The sequence of this T cell receptor (beta chain) was determined in a study of regulatory T cells in long-lasting Graves disease. Overall study findings and caveats: Persistent-disease Graves' patients showed less TCR diversity than new cases. Persistent disease was associated with favored TRBV28 usage and with favored use of TRBJ1-2 and TRBJ2-5.

Points on this clonotype: Its specificity is unknown. A much more abundant neighbour one base away suggests this may be a read error.

The germline V gene has CDR1 SGDLS and CDR2 YYNGEE. CDR3 size: 15 residues. Unmatched junction bases numbered 9, after V lost 4 bases and J lost 2 bases. Time point meaning: newly diagnosed GD, antithyroid drugs for less than 3 months. PBMCs were the source of the RNA used for TCR sequencing. EDTA tubes collected nine milliliters of peripheral blood. HTBI primers from iRepertoire and Arm-PCR of CDR3 regions yielded the TCR beta libraries. From the multiplex PCR reads, TCRdb called clonotypes with MiXCR, one entry per CDR3 protein. This table has about 240,000 distinct CDR3 sequences, 20% appearing once.

The material sequenced was peripheral blood mononuclear cells (PBMCs), taken at new diagnosis, from a patient treated with antithyroid drugs. The chain is built from TRBV9 and TRBJ2-7; TRBD1 matches at 7 bases. The TCR sequence derives from a female donor with Graves disease. The CDR3, as DNA: TGTGCCAGCAGCTTGACGGGACAGAAGCCCTACGAGCAGTACTTC. It yields the protein CASSLTGQKPYEQYF.